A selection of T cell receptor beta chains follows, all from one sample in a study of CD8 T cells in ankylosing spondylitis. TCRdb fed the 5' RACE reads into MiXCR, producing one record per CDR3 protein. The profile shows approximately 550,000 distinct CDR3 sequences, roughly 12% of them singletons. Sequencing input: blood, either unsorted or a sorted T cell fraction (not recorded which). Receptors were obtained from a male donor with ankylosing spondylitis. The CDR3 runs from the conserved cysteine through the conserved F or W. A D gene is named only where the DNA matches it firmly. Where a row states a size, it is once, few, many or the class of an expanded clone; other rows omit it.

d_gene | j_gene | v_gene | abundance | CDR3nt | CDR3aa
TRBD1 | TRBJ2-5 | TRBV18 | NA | TGTGCCAGCTCAAAGCCGGGACAGAACCCTCAAGAGACCCAGTACTTC | CASSKPGQNPQETQYF
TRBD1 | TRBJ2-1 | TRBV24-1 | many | TGTGCCACCAGTGATCCCCTCGGACAGGGTAACAATGAGCAGTTCTTC | CATSDPLGQGNNEQFF
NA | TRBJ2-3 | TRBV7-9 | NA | TGTGCCAGCAGCCGAAGCGGGTACACAGATACGCAGTATTTT | CASSRSGYTDTQYF
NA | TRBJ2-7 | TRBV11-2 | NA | TGTGCCAGCAGCCCGGGCTTCTTATATTCCTACGAGCAGTACTTC | CASSPGFLYSYEQYF
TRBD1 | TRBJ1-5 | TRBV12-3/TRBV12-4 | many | TGTGCCAGCAGTCAGGGGGGGCGTAATCAGCCCCAGCATTTT | CASSQGGRNQPQHF
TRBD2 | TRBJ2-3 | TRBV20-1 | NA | TGCAGTGCAAACAACGGACTAGCGGGAGCCTTGGATACGCAGTATTTT | CSANNGLAGALDTQYF
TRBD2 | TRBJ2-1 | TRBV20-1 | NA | TGCAGTGCTAGAGAGGAATGGCGGGAGCTTCACAATGAGCAGTTCTTC | CSAREEWRELHNEQFF
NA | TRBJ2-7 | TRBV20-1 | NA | TGCAGTCCAACGGACAACTCCTACGAGCAGTACTTC | CSPTDNSYEQYF
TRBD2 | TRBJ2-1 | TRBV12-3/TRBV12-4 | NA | TGTGCCAGCAGTTCACAAGGACTAGCTGGCAATGAGCAGTTCTTC | CASSSQGLAGNEQFF
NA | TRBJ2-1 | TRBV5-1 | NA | TGCGCCAGCAGCTTGGCCGCGGAGCCGGGTAATGAGCAGTTCTTC | CASSLAAEPGNEQFF
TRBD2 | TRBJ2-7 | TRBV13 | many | TGTGCCAGCAGCCCAGGACTAGCGGGAGAGGTAGGGGGAGAGCAGTACTTC | CASSPGLAGEVGGEQYF
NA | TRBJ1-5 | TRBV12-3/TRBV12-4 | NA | TGTGCCAGCACTTTAAGAGACGGATTCGGTCAGCCCCAGCATTTT | CASTLRDGFGQPQHF
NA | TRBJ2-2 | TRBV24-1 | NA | TGTGCCACCTCGACCGGGGTCCGCACCGGGGAGCTGTTTTTT | CATSTGVRTGELFF
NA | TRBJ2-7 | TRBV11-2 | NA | TGTGCCAGCAGCTTAGAGGCGGATTCCGAGCAGTACTTC | CASSLEADSEQYF
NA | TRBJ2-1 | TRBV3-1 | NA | TGTGCCTGCAGCCTACCGGGACCCGGGGGGCCTTACAATGAGCAGTTCTTC | CACSLPGPGGPYNEQFF
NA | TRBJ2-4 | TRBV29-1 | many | TGCAGCGTTCTTCCGAGCGGGAACATTCAGTACTTC | CSVLPSGNIQYF
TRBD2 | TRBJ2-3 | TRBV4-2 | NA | TGTGCCAGCAGCCTCGGACCAAGCGGGAGGGCTGAAGATACGCAGTATTTT | CASSLGPSGRAEDTQYF
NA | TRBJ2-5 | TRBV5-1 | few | TGCGCCAGCAGCTTCTCTATTGGGGAGACCCAGTACTTC | CASSFSIGETQYF
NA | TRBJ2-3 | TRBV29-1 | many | TGCAGCGTTGTGGGTACACCTAGCACAGATACGCAGTATTTT | CSVVGTPSTDTQYF
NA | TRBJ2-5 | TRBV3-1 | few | TGTGCCAGCAGCCGAAGGCAGAAGATGCAAGAGACCCAGTACTTC | CASSRRQKMQETQYF
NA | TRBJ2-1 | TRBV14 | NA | TGTGCCAGCAGCCATTTAGTGTCCCCCTACAATGAGCAGTTCTTC | CASSHLVSPYNEQFF
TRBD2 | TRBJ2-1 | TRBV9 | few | TGTGCTAGCAGCGCGACTAGCGGGATATCCTACAATGAGCAGTTCTTC | CASSATSGISYNEQFF
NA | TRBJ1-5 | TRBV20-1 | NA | TGCAGTGTAGCTCTCGGGGTGGGTCAGCCCCAGCATTTT | CSVALGVGQPQHF
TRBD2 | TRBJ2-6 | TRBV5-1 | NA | TGCGCCAGCAGTCCCGGCGGGGGCTCTGGGGCCAACGTCCTGACTTTC | CASSPGGGSGANVLTF
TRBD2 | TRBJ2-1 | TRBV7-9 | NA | TGTGCCAGCAGCTTAGCCCGAGCGGGAGGGCCCTACAATGAGCAGTTCTTC | CASSLARAGGPYNEQFF
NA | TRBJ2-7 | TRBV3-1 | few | TGTGCCAGCAGCCATTTGGCTGCCGGGGAGCAGTACTTC | CASSHLAAGEQYF
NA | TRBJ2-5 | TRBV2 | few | TGTGCCAGCAGTCTCCCCGGGACCAGCAGTTCAGAGACCCAGTACTTC | CASSLPGTSSSETQYF
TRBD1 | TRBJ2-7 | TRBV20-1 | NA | TGCAGTGCTACTCAGGACAGGGGACTCTACGAGCAGTACTTC | CSATQDRGLYEQYF
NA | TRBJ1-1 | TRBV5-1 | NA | TGCGCCAGCAGCTTGGGGGGAGTACCTGAAGCTTTCTTT | CASSLGGVPEAFF
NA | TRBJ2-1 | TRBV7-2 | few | TGTGCCAGCAGCTTCACTAGGAGCTCCTACAATGAGCAGTTCTTC | CASSFTRSSYNEQFF
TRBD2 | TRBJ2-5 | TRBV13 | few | TGTGCCAGCAGCCCGGCCTCACGGGAGGGCGAGGAGACCCAGTACTTC | CASSPASREGEETQYF
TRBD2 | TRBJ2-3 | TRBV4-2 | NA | TGTGCCAGCAGCCAAGAGGGGGGGGAGGGCCTTGGAGATACGCAGTATTTT | CASSQEGGEGLGDTQYF
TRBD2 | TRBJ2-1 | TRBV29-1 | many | TGCAGCGTCCCAAAAGAGCGGGGATCCTACAATGAGCAGTTCTTC | CSVPKERGSYNEQFF
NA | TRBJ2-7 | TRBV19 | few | TGTGCCAGTAGTATCGGGACCGCGACCTACGAGCAGTACTTC | CASSIGTATYEQYF
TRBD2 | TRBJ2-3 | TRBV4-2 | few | TGTGCCAGCCTCCGGACTAGCGGGAGTGGGACAGATACGCAGTATTTT | CASLRTSGSGTDTQYF
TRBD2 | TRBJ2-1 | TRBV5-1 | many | TGCGCCAGCAGCACTAGCGGCTTCTATGAGCAGTTCTTC | CASSTSGFYEQFF
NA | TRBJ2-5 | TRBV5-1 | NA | TGCGCCAGCAGCTTGGTGGACACACAAGAGACCCAGTACTTC | CASSLVDTQETQYF
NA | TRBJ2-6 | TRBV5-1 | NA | TGCGCCAGCGGTTCCAGGGTAACCTCTGGGGCCAACGTCCTGACTTTC | CASGSRVTSGANVLTF
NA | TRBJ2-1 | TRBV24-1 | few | TGTGCCACCAGTCCTAGCATTTCCTACAATGAGCAGTTCTTC | CATSPSISYNEQFF
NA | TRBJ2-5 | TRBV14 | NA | TGTGCCAGCAGCCACCGACCCTGGGTTCGAGAGACCCAGTACTTC | CASSHRPWVRETQYF
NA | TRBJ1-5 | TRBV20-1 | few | TGCAGTGCTAGAGCGGCGCAGGGCCAGCAGCCCCAGCATTTT | CSARAAQGQQPQHF
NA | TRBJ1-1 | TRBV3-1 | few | TGTGCCAGCAGCCATATGGACATACCTGAAGCTTTCTTT | CASSHMDIPEAFF
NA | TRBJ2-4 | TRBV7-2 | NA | TGTGCCAGCAGCTTAGTGGGGTCAGACAAAAACATTCAGTACTTC | CASSLVGSDKNIQYF
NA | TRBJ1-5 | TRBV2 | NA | TGTGCCAGCGGTCAAGTCAATCAGCCCCAGCATTTT | CASGQVNQPQHF
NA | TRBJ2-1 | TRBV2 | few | TGTGCCAGCAGTGAATTTCTCCTAGCAAGTGCCTCCTACAATGAGCAGTTCTTC | CASSEFLLASASYNEQFF
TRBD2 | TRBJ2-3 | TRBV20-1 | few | TGCAGTCCAAGGACTAGCGACACAGATACGCAGTATTTT | CSPRTSDTDTQYF
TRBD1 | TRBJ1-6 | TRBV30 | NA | TGTGCCTGGAGTGGGAAGACAGGGAGGAATTCACCCCTCCACTTT | CAWSGKTGRNSPLHF
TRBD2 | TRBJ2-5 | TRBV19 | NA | TGTGCCAGTAGTCTCCGCAGGACTAGCGGGACCCAGTACTTC | CASSLRRTSGTQYF
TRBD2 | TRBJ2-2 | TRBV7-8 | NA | TGTGCCAGCAGCTTACGGGTACTAGCGGGAGGTACCGGGGAGCTGTTTTTT | CASSLRVLAGGTGELFF
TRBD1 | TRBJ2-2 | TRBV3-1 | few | TGTGCCAGCAGCGGGACAGGGATTAGCGGGGAGCTGTTTTTT | CASSGTGISGELFF
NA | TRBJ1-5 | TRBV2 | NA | TGTGCCAGCAGTGATCGCAGGTCCATAAGTCAGCCCCAGCATTTT | CASSDRRSISQPQHF
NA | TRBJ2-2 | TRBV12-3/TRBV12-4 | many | TGTGCCAGCAGTACAGAGGCCGGGGAGCTGTTTTTT | CASSTEAGELFF
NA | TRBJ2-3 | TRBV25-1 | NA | TGTGCCAGCAGTGAATACGAGCGGAGCACAGATACGCAGTATTTT | CASSEYERSTDTQYF
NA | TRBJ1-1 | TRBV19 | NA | TGTGCCAGTAGTATCTGGACCACTGAAGCTTTCTTT | CASSIWTTEAFF
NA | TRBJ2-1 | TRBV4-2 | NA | TGTGCCAGCAGCCAACGGGACTTGGACGGCTACAATGAGCAGTTCTTC | CASSQRDLDGYNEQFF
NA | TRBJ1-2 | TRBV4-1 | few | TGCGCCAGCAGCCATCCTGGGGCAGGCCCTACTTATGGCTACACCTTC | CASSHPGAGPTYGYTF